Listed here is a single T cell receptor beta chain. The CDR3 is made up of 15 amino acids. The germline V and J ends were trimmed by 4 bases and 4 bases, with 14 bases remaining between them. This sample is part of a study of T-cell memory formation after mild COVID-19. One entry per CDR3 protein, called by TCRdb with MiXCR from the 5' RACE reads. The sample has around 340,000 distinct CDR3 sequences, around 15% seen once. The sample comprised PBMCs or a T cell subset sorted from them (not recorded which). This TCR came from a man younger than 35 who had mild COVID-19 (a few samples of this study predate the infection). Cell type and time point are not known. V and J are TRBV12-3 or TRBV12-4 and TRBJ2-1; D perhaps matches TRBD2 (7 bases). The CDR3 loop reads CASSSYSGTYNEQFF. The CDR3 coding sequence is TGTGCCAGCAGTTCGTACAGCGGGACATACAATGAGCAGTTCTTC.